This T cell receptor (beta chain) was profiled in a study of shared clonotypes between healthy human individuals. The V gene's germline CDR1 is PRHDT and CDR2 FYEKMQ (reference sequence). V gave up 3 bases and J gave up 7 bases; unmatched junction bases: 6. The CDR3 totals 16 residues. CD45RO-negative CD8 cells positively selected for CCR7 made up the naive population, which excluded terminally differentiated effector memory CD45RA+ cells. Notes on the study in general: What naive subsets generally showed was a larger estimated richness than memory subsets showed. Naive CD4 clonotypes overlapped across a handful of donors at around 4.8%.

The DNA input per sorted-subset replicate PCR was 200 ng, corresponding to some 30,000 T cell genomes. The assay was immunoSEQ multiplex PCR, and TCRdb's table has in-frame clones only and misses some. The data show hundreds of thousands of clones, with roughly 95% seen just once and roughly 0.12% held by the top ten. Note on this clone: Its antigen remains unknown.

The specimen sequenced was naive CD8+ T cells sorted from blood. The TCR was taken from a woman in her twenties or thirties in good health. This chain uses TRBV13 with TRBJ2-1; 13 nucleotides match TRBD2. CDR3: CASSLDGTSGINEQFF. CDR3 sequence (DNA): TGTGCCAGCAGCTTGGACGGGACTAGCGGGATTAATGAGCAGTTCTTC.